A single sample gave rise to the 14 T cell receptor beta chains below, sequenced in a study of cytomegalovirus exposure and HLA in healthy donors. Use of 60 Vbeta and 13 Jbeta primers characterized the PCR. Clones were sequenced by immunoSEQ multiplex PCR, and TCRdb holds only the in-frame ones, with some missing. The sample contains approximately 150,000 clones, over 60% of which appear only once. Sequencing was performed on PBMCs. The receptors stem from a woman younger than 45 in good health and CMV-seropositive.

This clone was counted only a few times. The chain combines TRBV10-3 with TRBJ2-3, with 7 bases fitting TRBD2. The length of the CDR3 is 15 residues. V dropped 3 bases and J dropped 3; count of bases not matched to a gene: 6. From germline, CDR1 is ENHRY and CDR2 SYGVKD. Written as DNA, the CDR3 is TGTGCCATCAGTGACCCGGGACTACGTACAGATACGCAGTATTTT. Translating gives CAISDPGLRTDTQYF.

As concerns this clone: An end of the junction does not agree with germline; a read error may underlie this. The V gene is TRBV29-1, the J gene TRBJ2-7; 7 positions match TRBD2. CDR3 length: 17 residues. Looked up from germline, CDR1 is SQVTM and CDR2 is ANQGSEA. CDR3 sequence reads: CSVLGDLPGLISFEQYF. The DNA of the CDR3 is TGCAGCGTCCTGGGGGACCTTCCGGGACTAATTTCCTTCGAGCAGTACTTC.

This clone was observed a single time. The chain is built from TRBV14 and TRBJ2-6, with 9 bases lining up with TRBD1. V gave up 1 base and J gave up 1 base; unmatched junction bases: 8. Germline CDR1 is SGHDN and CDR2 is FVKESK. This CDR3 spans 19 amino acids. CDR3 residues: CASSQAFGQGLSGANVLTF. In nucleotides, the CDR3 is TGTGCCAGCAGCCAAGCTTTCGGACAGGGGTTATCTGGGGCCAACGTCCTGACTTTC.

This clone was found a few times. V is TRBV13 and J is TRBJ2-1; tentative D call: TRBD1 (5 bases). CDR1 is PRHDT, CDR2 FYEKMQ, per germline (reference sequence). V was shortened by 5 bases and J by 8 bases, with 10 bases between the two germline ends. This CDR3 spans 12 amino acids. The CDR3 region is CASSELRDEQFF. CDR3 coding DNA: TGTGCCAGCAGCGAACTCAGGGATGAGCAGTTCTTC.

The chain employs TRBV5-4 and TRBJ2-4; 7 bases are shared with TRBD2. V shed 4 bases, J shed 8 bases, and the junction held 9 bases outside the gene matches. Germline CDR1 reads SGHNT; CDR2 reads YYREEE (reference sequence). The CDR3 extends over 14 amino acids. CDR3 in DNA: TGTGCCAGCAGCCCCTGGGGGGGTGCAGACATTCAGTACTTC. Protein: CASSPWGGADIQYF.

The chain has TRBV30 and TRBJ2-7; 11 nucleotides align to TRBD1. The CDR3 spans 17 residues. Germline V gene lookup returns CDR1 GTSNPN and CDR2 SVGIG (reference sequence). J lost 5 bases, V lost 4 bases, and 16 bases had no gene match. CDR3 sequence: CAWTRKGAWGQGDEQYF. The CDR3 nucleotides are TGTGCCTGGACCCGAAAGGGGGCATGGGGACAGGGGGACGAGCAGTACTTC.

The chain carries TRBV5-1 and TRBJ1-3; TRBD1 is a possible D gene (6 bases). The ends were cut back, 4 bases at V and 2 bases at J, with 13 bases in the middle. The CDR3 loop spans 15 amino acids. From germline, CDR1 is SGHRS and CDR2 YFSETQ. The DNA for the CDR3 is TGCGCCAGCAGCGCGACAGGTCTAGCTGGAAACACCATATATTTT. It yields the protein CASSATGLAGNTIYF.

In its sample, this clone was seen once. The genes are TRBV13 and TRBJ2-1; the match to TRBD2 covers 10 bases. The CDR3 has 15 amino acids. Losses at the gene ends were 3 bases for V and 7 bases for J; bases not matched to a gene: 6. Germline V gene lookup returns CDR1 PRHDT and CDR2 FYEKMQ (reference sequence). CDR3 sequence (DNA): TGTGCCAGCAGCTTCAGGCTAGCGGGGGTGAATGAGCAGTTCTTC. Translated: CASSFRLAGVNEQFF. Based on the CDR3 plus reference TRBV13 and TRBJ2-1, the full variable domain is AAGVIQSPRHLIKEKRETATLKCYPIPRHDTVYWYQQGPGQDPQFLISFYEKMQSDKGSIPDRFSAQQFSDYHSELNMSSLELGDSALYFCASSFRLAGVNEQFFGPGTRLTVL.

Remarks on this clone: Additional DNA sequences in this sample encode the identical CDR3. The chain has TRBV30 and TRBJ2-1; D is uncertain. The CDR3 runs 13 residues. Germline V gene data show CDR1 as GTSNPN and CDR2 as SVGIG (reference sequence). The V gene lost 2 bases and the J gene lost 1 base, with 6 bases spanning the gap. In DNA form, the CDR3 reads TGTGCCTGGAGTTCCAGTTCCTACAATGAGCAGTTCTTC. Its protein is CAWSSSSYNEQFF.

The chain couples TRBV10-2 to TRBJ2-3; D gene ambiguous. Trimming pared 2 bases from V and 4 bases from J, leaving 10 bases between. This CDR3 region has 14 residues. CDR1 is WSHSY and CDR2 is SAAADI in the germline V gene. CDR3 region: CASSEDTQPDTQYF. The CDR3 nucleotides are TGCGCCAGCAGTGAGGACACGCAACCAGATACGCAGTATTTT.

The chain links TRBV19 to TRBJ1-5; the D is unclear. Germline values: CDR1 LNHDA, CDR2 SQIVND (reference sequence). V was clipped by 3 bases and J by 2 bases, with 14 bases between them. The CDR3 covers 16 residues. CDR3 sequence reads: CASSMYSRGGNQPQHF. CDR3 DNA sequence: TGTGCCAGTAGTATGTATTCACGGGGAGGCAATCAGCCCCAGCATTTT.

The chain recombines TRBV2 with TRBJ2-1; a possible D gene is TRBD1 (7 bases). V dropped 3 bases and J dropped 3 bases, with 27 bases sitting between them. CDR3 length: 20 amino acids. Germline V gives CDR1 SNHLY, CDR2 FYNNEI. The CDR3 DNA follows: TGTGCCAGCAGTGACCGCCTAAGGGCCGCGGGACAGATATACTACAATGAGCAGTTCTTC. It encodes CASSDRLRAAGQIYYNEQFF.

The chain combines TRBV2 with TRBJ1-2, with 7 nucleotides matching TRBD1. Germline V gene sequence: CDR1 SNHLY, CDR2 FYNNEI. J lost 4 bases, V lost 5 bases, and 7 bases had no gene match. The CDR3 length is 14 residues. The DNA of the CDR3 is TGTGCCAGCAGTAAGGGACAGTCAATCTATGGCTACACCTTC. Translation gives CASSKGQSIYGYTF. Full variable domain (missing parts from reference TRBV2 and TRBJ1-2): EPEVTQTPSHQVTQMGQEVILRCVPISNHLYFYWYRQILGQKVEFLVSFYNNEISEKSEIFDDQFSVERPDGSNFTLKIRSTKLEDSAMYFCASSKGQSIYGYTFGSGTRLTVV.

This sequence joins TRBV2 and TRBJ1-6; no firm D call. This CDR3 contains 13 residues. Germline assignment: CDR1 SNHLY and CDR2 FYNNEI. V lost 8 bases and J lost 0, with 5 bases in between. CDR3 DNA: TGTGCCAGCCGGGGCTCCTATAATTCACCCCTCCACTTT. Protein product: CASRGSYNSPLHF.